This T cell receptor (beta chain) was profiled in a study of blood T cell repertoires in COVID-19. The data were produced by immunoSEQ multiplex PCR, yet TCRdb's version contains in-frame clones alone and is incomplete. This table holds approximately 280,000 clones, roughly 89% found once. V was trimmed by 6 bases and J by 6 bases, leaving 9 bases between them. The germline CDR1 and CDR2 sequences are DFQATT and SNEGSKA (reference sequence). CDR3 size: 11 residues. Points on this clone: Other DNA sequences in this sample translate to the same CDR3.

This TCR derives from a woman aged 40-49 years who had recovered from COVID-19. Sequencing was done on a sample of PBMCs or T cells enriched from blood (not recorded which). The chain uses TRBV20-1 and TRBJ2-1, with D hard to call. In nucleotides, the CDR3 is TGCAGTGCCACCCCCGGCAATGAGCAGTTCTTC. It codes for CSATPGNEQFF.